This T cell receptor beta chain was identified in a study of neoadjuvant anti-PD-1 for oral cavity cancer (dated by TCRdb to the early 2020s). Concerning the study at large: Before undergoing curative-intent surgical resection, most patients got three to four biweekly nivolumab doses at 3 mg/kg. The parent correlative cohort had 12 to 13 patients and a response rate of more than 25%. Patients with complete response, partial response or stable disease by RECIST 1.1 were defined as responders, whereas patients with progression were defined as non-responders. Patients who did not progress were given a fourth nivolumab dose at about day 43 and had definitive surgical resection on days 50-56. What the authors observed across the whole study: Only a few patients per response group were included in the TCR analyses, and larger cohorts for validation were called for by the authors. Greater tumor shrinkage correlated with larger post-treatment sizes of preexisting intratumoral clones, which suggests that expansion of preexisting clones contributed to response. Higher pretreatment blood Treg/Th17 ratios correlated with higher pretreatment blood TCRbeta clonality and lower post-treatment tumor TCRbeta clonality.

In this sample, this clone turned up a few times. Its antigen is unknown. No much larger clonotype is one base removed from it; base qualities were not supplied. For survey sequencing, tumor libraries mostly used about 4.6 ug of input genomic DNA, with two replicates for each sample. The immunoSEQ hsTCRbeta kit was used to prepare TCRbeta libraries, following the manufacturer's instructions. Sequencing of the completed libraries took place using an Illumina NovaSeq 6000 S4 flow cell after they had been pooled to approximately 2.8 nM. The original pipeline was this. The immunoSEQ Analyzer was used for raw data preprocessing and quality control. The analysis was restricted to productive rearrangements, with each unique CDR3 amino acid sequence defining a clonotype. Using the R package tcR, the researchers computed the Gini-Simpson index as their estimate of repertoire clonality. Student's t test was used to compare Gini indices, while Pearson correlation assessed associations with tumor size change. The immuneACCESS repertoire file appears here via TCRdb, limited to in-frame rearrangements. These files lack a portion of the clones; in checked studies, under half of the deficit traces to unresolved V genes, and the cause of the others is not known. Clone size and V and J calls were adopted from that table, with D and trimming inferred from the DNA. The sample table holds nearly 15,000 clones, of which approximately 35% were seen once. The ten top clones hold under 45% of the sample.

From its cysteine to its phenylalanine, the CDR3 spans 15 amino acids. The only DNA kept is the CDR3, 45 bases in frame from the first base. According to the germline V gene, CDR1 reads SGHAT and CDR2 reads FQNNGV. Compared with germline, V lacks 5 bases and J lacks 4 bases; bases without a gene match: 10. The time point label for this specimen denotes: after neoadjuvant nivolumab, at surgical resection. Patients had been newly diagnosed with stage II-IVA oral cavity squamous cell carcinoma, and no prior systemic or radiation treatment had been given to the patients. The cohort consisted of patients with HPV-negative, locally advanced oral cavity squamous cell carcinoma. The samples were obtained from a longitudinal correlative study of a single-arm phase II trial testing neoadjuvant nivolumab in oral cavity squamous cell carcinoma. Subject-matched pre- and post-treatment PBMCs and tumors from three responders and three non-responders underwent genomic DNA-based TCRbeta sequencing. For tumor tissue, genomic DNA extraction relied on the Maxwell RSC DNA from Tissue kit.

The sequence is built from TRBV11-2 and TRBJ1-1, and 7 junctional nucleotides match TRBD1. The origin of this receptor is a person between 40 and 80 years old with oral cavity squamous cell carcinoma. The source material was tumor tissue, sampled after nivolumab (anti-PD-1) treatment. This receptor carries the CDR3 CASSATGQRGTEAFF. The DNA sequence reads TGTGCCAGCAGCGCAACGGGACAGAGGGGCACTGAAGCTTTCTTT.